This T cell receptor beta chain was found in a study of CD8 T cells in Susac syndrome. CDR3 length: 15 amino acids. J lost 2 bases, V lost 3 bases, and 4 bases had no gene match. Germline CDR1 is SQVTM and CDR2 is ANQGSEA. RNA, at about 0.45 to 1 ug, was reverse transcribed with random hexamers. TCRdb re-called the immunoSEQ multiplex PCR reads through MiXCR, storing one row per CDR3 protein. The sample records about 180,000 distinct CDR3 sequences, more than 90% being singletons. Study findings and constraints: Regarding the TCR sequencing and HLA analysis, the study admitted that a relatively small number of individuals were involved.

Of note for this clonotype: Its specificity is not known.

This sequence originates from a human donor with multiple sclerosis. Sequencing was carried out using CD4+ T cells from PBMCs. The rearrangement joins TRBV29-1 to TRBJ2-2; 9 bases fit TRBD2. CDR3 bases: TGCAGCGTTGAGTTCGGGACTAGCAACACCGGGGAGCTGTTTTTT. Amino acids: CSVEFGTSNTGELFF.